The clone carrying this T cell receptor (beta chain) was counted many times. The sample is drawn from a study of T-cell reconstitution after alpha-beta-depleted transplantation in children. Preparation of the TCRbeta library involved a method that used unique molecular identifiers. TCRdb redid the calling of the PCR reads with MiXCR, one entry per CDR3 protein. This table holds approximately 490,000 distinct CDR3 sequences, roughly an eighth found once. V lost 5 bases and J lost 1; bases outside the gene matches: 9. CDR1 is SGHRS, CDR2 YFSETQ, per germline. This CDR3 region has 15 residues. V usage is TRBV5-1 and J usage is TRBJ2-7; TRBD2 matches 7 bases. The specimen comprised PBMCs from the stem cell graft donor, sampled from the stem cell graft. This TCR came from a human donor who donated a stem cell graft to a child with combined immunodeficiency. This chain's CDR3 is CASSIAGSNSYEQYF. In DNA form, the CDR3 reads TGCGCCAGCAGTATAGCGGGTAGCAATTCCTACGAGCAGTACTTC.